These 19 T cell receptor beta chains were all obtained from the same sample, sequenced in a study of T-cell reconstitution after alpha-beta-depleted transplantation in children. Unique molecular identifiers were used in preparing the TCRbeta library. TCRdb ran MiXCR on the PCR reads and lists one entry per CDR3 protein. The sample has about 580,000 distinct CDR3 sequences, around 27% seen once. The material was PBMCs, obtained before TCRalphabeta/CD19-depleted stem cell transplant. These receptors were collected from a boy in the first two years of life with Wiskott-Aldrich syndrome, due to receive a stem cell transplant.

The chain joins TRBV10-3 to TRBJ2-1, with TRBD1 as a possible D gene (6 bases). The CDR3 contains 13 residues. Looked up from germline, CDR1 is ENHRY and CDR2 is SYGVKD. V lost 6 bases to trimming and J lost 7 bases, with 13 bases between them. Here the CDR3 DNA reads TGTGCCATCAGCCCGGATACAGGGAATGAGCAGTTCTTC. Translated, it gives CAISPDTGNEQFF.

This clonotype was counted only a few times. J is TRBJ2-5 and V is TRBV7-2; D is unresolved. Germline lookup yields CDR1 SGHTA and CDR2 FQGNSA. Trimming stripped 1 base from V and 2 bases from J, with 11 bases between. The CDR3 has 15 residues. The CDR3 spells CASSLVRSRQETQYF. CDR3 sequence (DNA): TGTGCCAGCAGCTTAGTCCGTTCTAGGCAAGAGACCCAGTACTTC.

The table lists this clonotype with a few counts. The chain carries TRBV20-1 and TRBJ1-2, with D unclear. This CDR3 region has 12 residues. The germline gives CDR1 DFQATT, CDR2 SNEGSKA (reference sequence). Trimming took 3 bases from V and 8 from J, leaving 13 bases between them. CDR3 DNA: TGCAGTGCTAGTCGAGGGCCGAGAGGCTACACCTTC. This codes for CSASRGPRGYTF.

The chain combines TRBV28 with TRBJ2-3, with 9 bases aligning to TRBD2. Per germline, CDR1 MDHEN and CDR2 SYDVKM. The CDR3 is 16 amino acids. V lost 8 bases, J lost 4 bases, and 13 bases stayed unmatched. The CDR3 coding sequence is TGTGCCAGCCGTCGATTAGCGGGAGTTTTTTCAGATACGCAGTATTTT. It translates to CASRRLAGVFSDTQYF.

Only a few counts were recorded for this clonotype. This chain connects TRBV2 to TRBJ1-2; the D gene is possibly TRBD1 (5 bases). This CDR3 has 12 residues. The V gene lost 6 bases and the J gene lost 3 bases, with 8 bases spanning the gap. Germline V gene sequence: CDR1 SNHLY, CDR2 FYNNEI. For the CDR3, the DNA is TGTGCCAGCAGAGGACAAGACTATGGCTACACCTTC. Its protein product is CASRGQDYGYTF.

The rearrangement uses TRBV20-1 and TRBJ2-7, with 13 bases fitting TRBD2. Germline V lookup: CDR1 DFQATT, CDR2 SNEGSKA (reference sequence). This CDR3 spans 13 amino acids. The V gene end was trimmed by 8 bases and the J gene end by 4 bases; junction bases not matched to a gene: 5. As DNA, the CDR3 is TGCAGTCGCCCGGGACTAGCGGGATACGAGCAGTACTTC. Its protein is CSRPGLAGYEQYF.

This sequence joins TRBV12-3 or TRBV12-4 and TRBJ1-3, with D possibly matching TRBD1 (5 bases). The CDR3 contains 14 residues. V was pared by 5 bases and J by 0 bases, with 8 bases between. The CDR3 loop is CASSGASSGNTIYF. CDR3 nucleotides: TGTGCCAGCAGTGGGGCCTCCTCTGGAAACACCATATATTTT.

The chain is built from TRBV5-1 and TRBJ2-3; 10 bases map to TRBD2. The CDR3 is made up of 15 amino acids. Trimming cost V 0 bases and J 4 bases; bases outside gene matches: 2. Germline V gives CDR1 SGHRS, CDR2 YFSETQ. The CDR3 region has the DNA TGCGCCAGCAGCTTGGTTCTAGCGGGGGCAGATACGCAGTATTTT. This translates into CASSLVLAGADTQYF.

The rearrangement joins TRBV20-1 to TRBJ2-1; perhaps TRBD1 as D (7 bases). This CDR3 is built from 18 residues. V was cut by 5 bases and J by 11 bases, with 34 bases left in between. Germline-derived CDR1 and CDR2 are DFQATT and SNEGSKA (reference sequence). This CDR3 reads CSAGGRSDPGQTVVQQFF. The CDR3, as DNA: TGCAGTGCTGGGGGGCGTTCAGATCCGGGACAGACCGTGGTTCAGCAGTTCTTC.

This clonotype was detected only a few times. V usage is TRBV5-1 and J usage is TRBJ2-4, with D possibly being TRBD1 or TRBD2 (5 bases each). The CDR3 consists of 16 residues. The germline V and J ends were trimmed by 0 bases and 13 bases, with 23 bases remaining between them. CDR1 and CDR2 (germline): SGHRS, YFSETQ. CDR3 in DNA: TGCGCCAGCAGCTTGGCCGGGTCAGCCGGGGACCAGACGCAGTACTTC. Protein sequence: CASSLAGSAGDQTQYF. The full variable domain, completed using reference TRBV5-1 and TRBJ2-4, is KAGVTQTPRYLIKTRGQQVTLSCSPISGHRSVSWYQQTPGQGLQFLFEYFSETQRNKGNFPGRFSGRQFSNSRSEMNVSTLELGDSALYLCASSLAGSAGDQTQYFGAGTRLSVL.

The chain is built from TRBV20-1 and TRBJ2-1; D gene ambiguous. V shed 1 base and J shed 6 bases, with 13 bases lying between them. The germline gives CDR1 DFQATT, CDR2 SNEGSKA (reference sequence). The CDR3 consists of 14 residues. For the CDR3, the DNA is TGCAGTGCTAGAGCACCCTCTAGGGCCAATGAGCAGTTCTTC. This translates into CSARAPSRANEQFF.

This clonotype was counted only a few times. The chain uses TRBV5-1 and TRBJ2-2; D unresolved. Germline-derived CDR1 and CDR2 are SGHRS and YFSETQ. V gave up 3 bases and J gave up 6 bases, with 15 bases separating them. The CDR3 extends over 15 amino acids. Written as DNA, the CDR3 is TGCGCCAGCAGCTCCGGCCATGCCTCTGCCGGGGAGCTGTTTTTT. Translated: CASSSGHASAGELFF.

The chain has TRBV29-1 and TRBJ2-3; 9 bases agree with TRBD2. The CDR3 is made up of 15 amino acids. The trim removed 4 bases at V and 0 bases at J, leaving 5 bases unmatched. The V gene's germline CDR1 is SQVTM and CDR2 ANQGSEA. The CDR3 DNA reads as TGCAGCGTTGGGGTTGCGGGAGGGAGCACAGATACGCAGTATTTT. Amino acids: CSVGVAGGSTDTQYF.

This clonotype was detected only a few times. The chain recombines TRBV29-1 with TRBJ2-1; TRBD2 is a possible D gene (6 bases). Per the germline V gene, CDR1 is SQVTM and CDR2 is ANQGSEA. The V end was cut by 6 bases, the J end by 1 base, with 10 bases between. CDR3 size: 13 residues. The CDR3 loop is CSVGTGSYNEQFF. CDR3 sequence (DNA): TGCAGCGTAGGGACTGGTTCCTACAATGAGCAGTTCTTC.

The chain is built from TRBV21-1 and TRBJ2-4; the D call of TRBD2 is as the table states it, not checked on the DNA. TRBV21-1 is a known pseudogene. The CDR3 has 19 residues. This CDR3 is CASRDRLAGVPGGKNIQYF. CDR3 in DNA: TGTGCCAGCAGGGACCGACTAGCGGGAGTCCCCGGAGGCAAAAACATTCAGTACTTC.

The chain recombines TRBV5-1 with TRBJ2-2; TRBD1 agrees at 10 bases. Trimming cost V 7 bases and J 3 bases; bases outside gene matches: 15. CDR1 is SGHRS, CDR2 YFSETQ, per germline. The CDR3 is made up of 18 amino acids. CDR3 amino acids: CASRPGTGALPYTGELFF. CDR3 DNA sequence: TGCGCCAGCCGACCCGGGACAGGGGCCCTCCCGTACACCGGGGAGCTGTTTTTT.

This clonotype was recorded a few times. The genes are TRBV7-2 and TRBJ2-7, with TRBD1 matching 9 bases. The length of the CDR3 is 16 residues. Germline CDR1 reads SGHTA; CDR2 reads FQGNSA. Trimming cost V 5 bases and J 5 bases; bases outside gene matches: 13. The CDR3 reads CASSVIQGAVVHEQYF. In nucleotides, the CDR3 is TGTGCCAGCAGCGTAATACAGGGGGCGGTAGTCCACGAGCAGTACTTC. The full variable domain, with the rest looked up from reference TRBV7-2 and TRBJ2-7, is GAGVSQSPSNKVTEKGKDVELRCDPISGHTALYWYRQSLGQGLEFLIYFQGNSAPDKSGLPSDRFSAERTGGSVSTLTIQRTQQEDSAVYLCASSVIQGAVVHEQYFGPGTRLTVT.

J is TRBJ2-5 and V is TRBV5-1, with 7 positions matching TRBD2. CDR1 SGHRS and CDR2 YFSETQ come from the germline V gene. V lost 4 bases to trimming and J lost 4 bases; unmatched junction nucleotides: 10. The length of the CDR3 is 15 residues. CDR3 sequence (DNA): TGCGCCAGCAGCCAATATAAACTAGCGTTAGAGACCCAGTACTTC. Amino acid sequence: CASSQYKLALETQYF.

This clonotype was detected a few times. DNA of the CDR3: TGCAGTGCCCAGTTGGCAGGGAGAGGAGAGACCCAGTACTTC. Its translation is CSAQLAGRGETQYF. V usage is TRBV20-1 and J usage is TRBJ2-5; either TRBD1 or TRBD2 may supply D (5 bases each). V shed 6 bases and J shed 4 bases, with 18 bases lying between them. The CDR3 is made up of 14 amino acids. CDR1 is DFQATT, CDR2 SNEGSKA, per germline (reference sequence).